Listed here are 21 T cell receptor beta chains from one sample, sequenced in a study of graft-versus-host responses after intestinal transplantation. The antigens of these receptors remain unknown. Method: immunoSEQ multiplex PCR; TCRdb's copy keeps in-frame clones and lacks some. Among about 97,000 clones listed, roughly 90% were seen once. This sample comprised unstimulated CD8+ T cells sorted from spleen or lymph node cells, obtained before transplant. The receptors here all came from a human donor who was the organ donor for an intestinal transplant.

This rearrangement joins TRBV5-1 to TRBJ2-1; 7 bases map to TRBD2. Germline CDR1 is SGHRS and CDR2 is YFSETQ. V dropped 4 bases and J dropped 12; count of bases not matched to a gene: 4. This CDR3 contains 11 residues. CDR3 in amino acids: CASSAGDRQFF. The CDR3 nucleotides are TGCGCCAGCAGCGCGGGAGACCGGCAGTTCTTC.

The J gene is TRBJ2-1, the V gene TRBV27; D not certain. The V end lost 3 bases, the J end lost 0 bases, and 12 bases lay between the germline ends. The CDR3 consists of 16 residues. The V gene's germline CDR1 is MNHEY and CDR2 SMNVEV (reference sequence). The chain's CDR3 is CASSFYVESSYNEQFF. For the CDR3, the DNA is TGTGCCAGCAGTTTTTATGTGGAGAGCTCCTACAATGAGCAGTTCTTC.

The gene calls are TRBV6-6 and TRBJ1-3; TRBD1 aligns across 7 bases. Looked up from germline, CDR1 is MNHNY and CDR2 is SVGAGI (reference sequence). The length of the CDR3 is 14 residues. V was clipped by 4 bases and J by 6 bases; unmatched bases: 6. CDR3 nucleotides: TGTGCCAGCAGTTTACCAGGGGGTGAAAACACCATATATTTT. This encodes CASSLPGGENTIYF.

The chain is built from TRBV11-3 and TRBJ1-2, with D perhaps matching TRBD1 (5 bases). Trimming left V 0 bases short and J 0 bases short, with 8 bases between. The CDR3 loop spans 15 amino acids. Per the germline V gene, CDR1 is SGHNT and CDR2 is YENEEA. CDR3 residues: CASSLDEGANYGYTF. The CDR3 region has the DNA TGTGCCAGCAGCTTAGATGAAGGGGCTAACTATGGCTACACCTTC.

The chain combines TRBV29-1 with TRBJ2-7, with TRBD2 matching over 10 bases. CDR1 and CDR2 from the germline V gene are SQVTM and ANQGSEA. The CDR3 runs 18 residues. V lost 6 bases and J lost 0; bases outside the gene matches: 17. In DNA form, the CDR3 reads TGCAGCGTCCGCGGACTAGCGGACTATTTATCTTACTCCTACGAGCAGTACTTC. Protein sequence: CSVRGLADYLSYSYEQYF.

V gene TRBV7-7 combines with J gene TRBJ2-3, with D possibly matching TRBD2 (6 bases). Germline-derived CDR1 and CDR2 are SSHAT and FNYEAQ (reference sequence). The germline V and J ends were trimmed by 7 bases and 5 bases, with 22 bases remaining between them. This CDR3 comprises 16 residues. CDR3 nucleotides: TGTGCCAGCAAATTAACCGGGACTCCCGCAGTAGATACGCAGTATTTT. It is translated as CASKLTGTPAVDTQYF. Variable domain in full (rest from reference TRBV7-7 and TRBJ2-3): GAGVSQSPRYKVTKRGQDVTLRCDPISSHATLYWYQQALGQGPEFLTYFNYEAQPDKSGLPSDRFSAERPEGSISTLTIQRTEQRDSAMYRCASKLTGTPAVDTQYFGPGTRLTVL.

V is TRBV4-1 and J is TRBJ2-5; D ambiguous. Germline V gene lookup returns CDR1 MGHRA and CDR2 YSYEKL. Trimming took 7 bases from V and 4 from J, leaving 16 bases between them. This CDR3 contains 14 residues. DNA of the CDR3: TGCGCCAGCACCCCAGCCAGGAATGGAGAGACCCAGTACTTC. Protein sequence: CASTPARNGETQYF.

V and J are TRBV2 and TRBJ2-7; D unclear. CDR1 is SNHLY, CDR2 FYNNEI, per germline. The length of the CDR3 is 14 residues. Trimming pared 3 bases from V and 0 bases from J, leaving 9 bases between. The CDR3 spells CASSDVRYSYEQYF. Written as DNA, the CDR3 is TGTGCCAGCAGTGACGTCAGGTACTCCTACGAGCAGTACTTC. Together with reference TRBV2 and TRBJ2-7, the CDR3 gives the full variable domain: EPEVTQTPSHQVTQMGQEVILRCVPISNHLYFYWYRQILGQKVEFLVSFYNNEISEKSEIFDDQFSVERPDGSNFTLKIRSTKLEDSAMYFCASSDVRYSYEQYFGPGTRLTVT.

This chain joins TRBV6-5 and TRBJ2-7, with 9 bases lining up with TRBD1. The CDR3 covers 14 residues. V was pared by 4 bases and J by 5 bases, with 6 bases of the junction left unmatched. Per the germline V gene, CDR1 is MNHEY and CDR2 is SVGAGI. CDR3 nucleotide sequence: TGTGCCAGCAGTTGGGACAGGGACACCGACGAGCAGTACTTC. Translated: CASSWDRDTDEQYF.

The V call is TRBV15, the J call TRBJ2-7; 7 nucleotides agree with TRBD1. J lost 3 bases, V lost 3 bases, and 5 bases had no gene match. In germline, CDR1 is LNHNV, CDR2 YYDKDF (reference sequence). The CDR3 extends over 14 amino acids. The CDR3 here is CATSSRGQIYEQYF. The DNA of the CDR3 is TGTGCCACCAGCAGCAGGGGACAGATCTACGAGCAGTACTTC.

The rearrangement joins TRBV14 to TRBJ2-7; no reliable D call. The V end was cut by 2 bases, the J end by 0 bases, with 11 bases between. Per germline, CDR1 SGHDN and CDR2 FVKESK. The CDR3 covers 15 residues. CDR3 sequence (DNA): TGTGCCAGCAGCCAACGAGTCGAAAGCTCCTACGAGCAGTACTTC. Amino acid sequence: CASSQRVESSYEQYF.

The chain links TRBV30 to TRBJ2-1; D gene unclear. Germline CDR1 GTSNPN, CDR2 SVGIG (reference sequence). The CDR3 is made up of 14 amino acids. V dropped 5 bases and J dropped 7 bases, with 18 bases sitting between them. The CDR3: CAWGKLPPANEQFF. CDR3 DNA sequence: TGTGCCTGGGGTAAACTACCTCCCGCTAATGAGCAGTTCTTC. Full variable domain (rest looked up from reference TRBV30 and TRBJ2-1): SQTIHQWPATLVQPVGSPLSLECTVEGTSNPNLYWYRQAAGRGLQLLFYSVGIGQISSEVPQNLSASRPQDRQFILSSKKLLLSDSGFYLCAWGKLPPANEQFFGPGTRLTVL.

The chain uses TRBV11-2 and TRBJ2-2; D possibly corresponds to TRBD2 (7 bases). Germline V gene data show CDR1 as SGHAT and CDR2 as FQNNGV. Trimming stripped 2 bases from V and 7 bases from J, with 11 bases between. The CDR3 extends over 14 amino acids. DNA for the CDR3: TGTGCCAGCAGCTTAAGGGGGGGCCACGGGGAGCTGTTTTTT. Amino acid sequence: CASSLRGGHGELFF.

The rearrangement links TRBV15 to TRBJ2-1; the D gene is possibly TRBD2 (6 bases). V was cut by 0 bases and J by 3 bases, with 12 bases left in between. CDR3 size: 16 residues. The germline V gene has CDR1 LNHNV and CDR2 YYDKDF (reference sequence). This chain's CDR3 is CATSRDGRGGYNEQFF. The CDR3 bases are TGTGCCACCAGCAGAGATGGGCGGGGCGGCTACAATGAGCAGTTCTTC.

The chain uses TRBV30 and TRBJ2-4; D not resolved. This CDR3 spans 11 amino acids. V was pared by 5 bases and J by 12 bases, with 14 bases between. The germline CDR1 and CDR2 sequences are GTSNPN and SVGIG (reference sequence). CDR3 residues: CAWAAPEAQYF. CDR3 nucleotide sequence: TGTGCCTGGGCGGCCCCCGAGGCTCAGTACTTC.

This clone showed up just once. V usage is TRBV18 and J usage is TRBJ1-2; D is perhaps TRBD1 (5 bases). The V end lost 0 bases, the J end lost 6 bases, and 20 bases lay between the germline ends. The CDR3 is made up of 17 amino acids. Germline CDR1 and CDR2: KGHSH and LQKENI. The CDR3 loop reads CASSPPPVSGGWNGYTF. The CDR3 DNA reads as TGTGCCAGCTCACCACCCCCGGTTTCTGGGGGGTGGAATGGCTACACCTTC.

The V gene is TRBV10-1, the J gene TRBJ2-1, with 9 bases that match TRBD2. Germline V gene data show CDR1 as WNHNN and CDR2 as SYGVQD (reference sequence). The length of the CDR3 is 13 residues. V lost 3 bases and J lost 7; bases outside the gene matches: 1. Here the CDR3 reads CASSDAGGNEQFF. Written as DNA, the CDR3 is TGCGCCAGCAGTGACGCGGGAGGGAATGAGCAGTTCTTC.

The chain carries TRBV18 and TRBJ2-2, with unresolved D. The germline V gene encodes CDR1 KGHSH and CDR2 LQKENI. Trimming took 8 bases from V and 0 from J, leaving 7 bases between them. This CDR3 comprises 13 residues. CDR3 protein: CASPTPNTGELFF. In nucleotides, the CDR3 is TGTGCCAGCCCGACTCCGAACACCGGGGAGCTGTTTTTT.

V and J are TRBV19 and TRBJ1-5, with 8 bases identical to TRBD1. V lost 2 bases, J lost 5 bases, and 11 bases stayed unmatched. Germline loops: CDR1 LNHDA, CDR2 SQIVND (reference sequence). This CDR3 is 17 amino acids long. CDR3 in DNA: TGTGCCAGTAGTATACTTCGGGACAGGAGAAGGGATCAGCCCCAGCATTTT. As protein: CASSILRDRRRDQPQHF.

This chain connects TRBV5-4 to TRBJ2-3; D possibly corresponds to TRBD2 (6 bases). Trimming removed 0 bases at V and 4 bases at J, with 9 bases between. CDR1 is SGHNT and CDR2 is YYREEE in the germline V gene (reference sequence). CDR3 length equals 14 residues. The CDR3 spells CASSLGLVPDTQYF. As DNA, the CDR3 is TGTGCCAGCAGCTTGGGACTAGTCCCAGATACGCAGTATTTT.

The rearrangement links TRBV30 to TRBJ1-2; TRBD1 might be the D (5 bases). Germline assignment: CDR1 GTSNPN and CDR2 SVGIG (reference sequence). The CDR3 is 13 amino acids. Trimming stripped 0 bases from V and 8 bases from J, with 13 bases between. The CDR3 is CAWSVPGTRGYTF. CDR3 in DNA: TGTGCCTGGAGTGTGCCAGGGACTAGAGGCTACACCTTC.